The clone carrying this T cell receptor (beta chain) was picked up one time. Its antigen is undetermined. Per the germline V gene, CDR1 is MNHEY and CDR2 is SMNVEV (reference sequence). With V trimmed by 3 bases and J by 4 bases, 5 bases remained unmatched. The CDR3 runs to 16 residues. The PCR was carried out with 60 Vbeta primers and 13 Jbeta primers. Sequenced by immunoSEQ multiplex PCR; TCRdb stores in-frame clones only, minus some. Here the sample spans almost 90,000 clones, about 85% being singletons. The data derive from a study of cytomegalovirus exposure and HLA in healthy donors. Study results and limitations: For most TCR beta V segments, an earlier analysis put the productive rate at about 87% or about 30% of the time.

The sequenced material came from PBMCs. The rearrangement links TRBV27 to TRBJ2-2, with 10 bases lining up with TRBD2. This receptor was obtained from a man aged 40-49 years in good health and CMV-seropositive. In nucleotides, the CDR3 is TGTGCCAGCAGTTTCCTAGCGGGAGTGGGCACCGGGGAGCTGTTTTTT. This translates into CASSFLAGVGTGELFF.